Reported below is one T cell receptor (beta chain). This specimen comes from a study of technical replicates of blood from a few donors. Sequenced by immunoSEQ multiplex PCR; TCRdb stores in-frame clones only, minus some. The sample contains 84,000 or so clones, 95% to 98% of which appear only once. This CDR3 has 17 residues. V was clipped by 5 bases and J by 0 bases, with 17 bases between them. Germline CDR1 is SGHAT and CDR2 is FQNNGV. The sequenced material came from T cells isolated from PBMCs. The chain joins TRBV11-2 to TRBJ1-3, with D perhaps matching TRBD1 (5 bases). This clonotype was sampled from a human donor in good health. CDR3 DNA sequence: TGTGCCAGCAGCACCTACTTTGGGGGGGACTCTGGAAACACCATATATTTT. It yields the protein CASSTYFGGDSGNTIYF.